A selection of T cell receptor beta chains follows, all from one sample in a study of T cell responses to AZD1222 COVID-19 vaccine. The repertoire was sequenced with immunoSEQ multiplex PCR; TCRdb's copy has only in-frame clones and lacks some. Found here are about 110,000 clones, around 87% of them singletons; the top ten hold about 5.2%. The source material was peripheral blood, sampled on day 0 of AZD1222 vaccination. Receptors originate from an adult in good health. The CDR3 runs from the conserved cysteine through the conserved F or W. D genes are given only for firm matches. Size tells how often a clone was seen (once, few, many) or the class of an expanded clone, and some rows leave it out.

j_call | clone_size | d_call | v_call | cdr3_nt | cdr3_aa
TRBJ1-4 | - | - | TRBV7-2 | TGTGCCAGCAGCTTCGTCGGGGGCACGACTGAAAAACTGTTTTTT | CASSFVGGTTEKLFF
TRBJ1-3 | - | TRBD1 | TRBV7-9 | TGTGCCAGCAGCTTAGCGAGGTCGACAGGGACAGGAAACACCATATATTTT | CASSLARSTGTGNTIYF
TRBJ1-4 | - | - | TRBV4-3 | TGCGCCAGCAGCGACGGACATGGAGATGAAAAACTGTTTTTT | CASSDGHGDEKLFF
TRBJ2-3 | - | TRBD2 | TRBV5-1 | TGCGCCAGCAGCGCGGGGGGCCGGTTTACAGATACGCAGTATTTT | CASSAGGRFTDTQYF
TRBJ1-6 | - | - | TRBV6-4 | TGTGCCAGGAGACGAGAGGATGCATATAATTCACCCCTCCACTTT | CARRREDAYNSPLHF
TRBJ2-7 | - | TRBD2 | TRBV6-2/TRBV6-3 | TGTGCCAGCAGTTATTTGCGGGGAGGGCCCTACGAGCAGTACTTC | CASSYLRGGPYEQYF
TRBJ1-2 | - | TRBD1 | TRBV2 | TGTGCCAGCAGTTGGACAGGGATTTATGGCTACACCTTC | CASSWTGIYGYTF
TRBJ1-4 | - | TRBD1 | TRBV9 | TGTGCCAGCAGCACCGGGACAGCAACTAATGAAAAACTGTTTTTT | CASSTGTATNEKLFF
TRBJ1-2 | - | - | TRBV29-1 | TGCAGCGTCAACTGGGCTGGTGGCTACACCTTC | CSVNWAGGYTF
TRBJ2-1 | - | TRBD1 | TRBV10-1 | TGCGCCAGCAGCGCCGTTGCAGGGGGCTACAATGAGCAGTTCTTC | CASSAVAGGYNEQFF
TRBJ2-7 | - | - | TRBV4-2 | TGTGCCAGCAGCCAAGACCCGGGACCCTCGAGTGAGCAGTACTTC | CASSQDPGPSSEQYF
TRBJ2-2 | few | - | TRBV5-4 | TGTGCCAGCAGCTTGGAGGGGGGCGGGGTCGGGGAGCTGTTTTTT | CASSLEGGGVGELFF
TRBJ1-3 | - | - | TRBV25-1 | TGTGCCAGCAGTGAATTCGACAGCGCCTCTGGAAACACCATATATTTT | CASSEFDSASGNTIYF
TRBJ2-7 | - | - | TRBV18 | TGTGCCAGCTCACCAATGCACAACGACGCCTACGAGCAGTACTTC | CASSPMHNDAYEQYF
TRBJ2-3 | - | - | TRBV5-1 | TGCGCCAGCAGCCTGAACTTCCCAGATACGCAGTATTTT | CASSLNFPDTQYF
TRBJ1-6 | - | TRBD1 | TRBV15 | TGTGCCACCAGCGGCACCGGGACAGGGAATTCACCCCTCCACTTT | CATSGTGTGNSPLHF
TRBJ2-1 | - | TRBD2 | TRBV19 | TGTGCCAGTAGTATGGGAGCGGGAGGGAGCTCCTACAATGAGCAGTTCTTC | CASSMGAGGSSYNEQFF
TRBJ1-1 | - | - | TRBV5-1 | TGCGCCAGCAGCCGGACAGCTATGAACACTGAAGCTTTCTTT | CASSRTAMNTEAFF
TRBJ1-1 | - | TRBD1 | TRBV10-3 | TGTGCCATCAGTGAGGGACAGGTGGAGAAGGGTGAAGCTTTCTTT | CAISEGQVEKGEAFF
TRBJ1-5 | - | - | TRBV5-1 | TGCGCCAGCAGCACCGGAGATAATAGCAATCAGCCCCAGCATTTT | CASSTGDNSNQPQHF
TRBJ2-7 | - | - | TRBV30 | TGTGCCTGGAGTGAAGTAGCCATGCGCTCCTACGAGCAGTACTTC | CAWSEVAMRSYEQYF
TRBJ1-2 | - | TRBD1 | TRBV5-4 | TGTGCCAGCAGCCACGAGACAGGGATTAACTATGGCTACACCTTC | CASSHETGINYGYTF
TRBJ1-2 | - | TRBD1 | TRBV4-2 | TGTGCCAGCAGACTTGGACAGGTTGGGGATCCTTTGGAGGGCTACACCTTC | CASRLGQVGDPLEGYTF
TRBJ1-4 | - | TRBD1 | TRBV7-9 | TGTGCCAGCAGCATCCGGGACAGTAATGAAAAACTGTTTTTT | CASSIRDSNEKLFF
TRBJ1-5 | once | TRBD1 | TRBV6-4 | TGTGCCAGCAGTGACGGGACAGGGGGCAATCAGCCCCAGCATTTT | CASSDGTGGNQPQHF
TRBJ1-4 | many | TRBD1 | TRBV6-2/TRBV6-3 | TGTGCCAGCAGCCGCGGGACAGCTAATGAAAAACTGTTTTTT | CASSRGTANEKLFF
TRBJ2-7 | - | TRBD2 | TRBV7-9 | TGTGCCAGCAGCTCCTCACTAGCGGGGAAGGGGGAGCAGTACTTC | CASSSSLAGKGEQYF
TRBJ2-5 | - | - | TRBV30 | TGTGCCTGGAGTGTACGAATGGGAGAGACCCAGTACTTC | CAWSVRMGETQYF
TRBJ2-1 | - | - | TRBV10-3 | TGTGCCATCAGCGCGACAGCTAGGGATCGGAATGAGCAGTTCTTC | CAISATARDRNEQFF
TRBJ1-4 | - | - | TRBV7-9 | TGTGCCAGCAGTTTACACCGCGGAAAACTGTTTTTT | CASSLHRGKLFF
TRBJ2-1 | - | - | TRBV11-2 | TGTGCCAGCAGCTTAGTTCCTAGGGGGGGACACAATGAGCAGTTCTTC | CASSLVPRGGHNEQFF
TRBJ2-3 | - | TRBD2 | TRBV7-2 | TGTGCCAGCAGCTTAGATATTAGCGGGGGGGTTCGAGATACGCAGTATTTT | CASSLDISGGVRDTQYF
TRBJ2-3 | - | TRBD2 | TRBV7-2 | TGTGCCAGCAGCTGGACTAGCGGACGAAGCACAGATACGCAGTATTTT | CASSWTSGRSTDTQYF
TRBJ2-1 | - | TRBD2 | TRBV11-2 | TGTGCCAGCAGCTTGAGGACCGGGGGACTAGCCTACAATGAGCAGTTCTTC | CASSLRTGGLAYNEQFF
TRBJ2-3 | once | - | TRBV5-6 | TGTGCCAGCAGCTTGTATACGGTCGGGGGTACGCAGTATTTT | CASSLYTVGGTQYF
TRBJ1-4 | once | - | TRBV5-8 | TGTGCCAGCAGCTTGTGGTCTGGCGGGGATGAAAAACTGTTTTTT | CASSLWSGGDEKLFF
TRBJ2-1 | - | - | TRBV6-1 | TGTGCCAGCAGTGAACGAGTAGAGGGTTGGTCGTACAATGAGCAGTTCTTC | CASSERVEGWSYNEQFF
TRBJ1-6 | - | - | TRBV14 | TGTACCAGCAGCCTAGTGGACTGGTATGGGAATTCACCCCTCCACTTT | CTSSLVDWYGNSPLHF
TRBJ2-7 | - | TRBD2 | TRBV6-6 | TGTGCCAGCAGTTTTACCGGGACTACCTCCTACGAGCAGTACTTC | CASSFTGTTSYEQYF
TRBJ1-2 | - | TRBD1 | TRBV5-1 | TGCGCCAGCAGCCAGGGACAGCAAGTCTATGGCTACACCTTC | CASSQGQQVYGYTF
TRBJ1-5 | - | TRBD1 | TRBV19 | TGTGCCAGTAGGCAGGGGGCGCAGAGTCAGCCCCAGCATTTT | CASRQGAQSQPQHF
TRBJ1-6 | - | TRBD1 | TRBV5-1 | TGCGCCAGCAGCTTGGCGGCGGGACAGGCCTCACCCCTCCACTTT | CASSLAAGQASPLHF